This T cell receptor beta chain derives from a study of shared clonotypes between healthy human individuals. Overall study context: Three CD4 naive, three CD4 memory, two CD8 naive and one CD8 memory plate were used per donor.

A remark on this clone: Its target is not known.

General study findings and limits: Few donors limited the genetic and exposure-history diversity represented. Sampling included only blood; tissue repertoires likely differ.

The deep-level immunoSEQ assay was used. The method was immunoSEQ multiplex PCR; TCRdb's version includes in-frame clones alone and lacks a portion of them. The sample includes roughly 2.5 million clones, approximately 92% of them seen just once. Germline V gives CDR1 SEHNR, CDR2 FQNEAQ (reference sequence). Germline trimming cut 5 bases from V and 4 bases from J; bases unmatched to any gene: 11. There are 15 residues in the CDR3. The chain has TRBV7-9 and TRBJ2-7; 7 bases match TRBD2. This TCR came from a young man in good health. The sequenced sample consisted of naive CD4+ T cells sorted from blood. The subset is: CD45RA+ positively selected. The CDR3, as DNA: TGTGCCAGCAGCATACCGCAGGGAGGGTGGTACGAGCAGTACTTC. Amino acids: CASSIPQGGWYEQYF.